The 21 T cell receptor beta chains in this list originate from one sample, sequenced in a study of identical twins. A single record per CDR3 protein comes from TCRdb applying MiXCR to the 5' RACE reads. The repertoire has around 960,000 distinct CDR3 sequences, 9% to 15% of them found once; the top ten carry around 1.6%. Another study also made use of these data, one on yellow fever vaccine responses in identical twins.

The specimen was PBMCs. The receptor set was obtained from a woman younger than 30 in good health.

This clonotype has a count of ten or more. The gene calls are TRBV12-3 or TRBV12-4 and TRBJ2-7; a weak D match, TRBD2 (6 bases). The CDR3 runs 15 residues. V dropped 0 bases and J dropped 0 bases, with 9 bases sitting between them. The chain's CDR3 is CASSLAGGSSYEQYF. CDR3 DNA sequence: TGTGCCAGCAGTTTAGCGGGAGGAAGCTCCTACGAGCAGTACTTC.

This clonotype has just a few counts. V is TRBV7-9 and J is TRBJ2-7; 11 bases align to TRBD2. V was pared by 5 bases and J by 3 bases, with 6 bases of the junction left unmatched. Germline V gene sequence: CDR1 SEHNR, CDR2 FQNEAQ (reference sequence). The CDR3 is made up of 15 amino acids. DNA of the CDR3: TGTGCCAGCAGCCACGTAGCGGGAGGGCTCTACGAGCAGTACTTC. As protein: CASSHVAGGLYEQYF.

The CDR3 loop reads CASSPGLAEPNEQFF. The CDR3 nucleotides read TGTGCCAGCAGTCCCGGACTAGCAGAACCCAATGAGCAGTTCTTC. This chain uses TRBV12-3 or TRBV12-4 with TRBJ2-1; TRBD2 matches at 8 bases. The CDR3 is 15 amino acids. Trimming cost V 5 bases and J 6 bases; bases outside gene matches: 9.

This clonotype was seen only a few times. The chain joins TRBV3-1 to TRBJ1-2; the D is unclear. Trimming shortened V by 3 bases and J by 0 bases, and 5 bases separated the two germline ends. Germline-derived CDR1 and CDR2 are LGHDT and YNNKEL (reference sequence). This CDR3 has 13 amino acids. The CDR3 protein is CASSHLANYGYTF. CDR3 DNA: TGTGCCAGCAGCCATTTGGCTAACTATGGCTACACCTTC.

This clonotype was counted between two and nine times. This rearrangement joins TRBV29-1 to TRBJ2-3; D remains ambiguous. Germline V gene data show CDR1 as SQVTM and CDR2 as ANQGSEA. Trimming stripped 7 bases from V and 6 bases from J, with 14 bases between. The CDR3 is 12 residues long. The CDR3 bases are TGCAGCGCAAATACCCTCGGGGATACGCAGTATTTT. The encoded protein is CSANTLGDTQYF.

The rearrangement links TRBV25-1 to TRBJ2-5; weak D call: TRBD2 (6 bases). The CDR3 sequence is 14 residues long. With 4 bases removed from V and 5 bases from J, the gap between germline ends came to 14 bases. The germline V gene has CDR1 MGHDK and CDR2 SYGVNS. CDR3 DNA sequence: TGTGCCAGCAGTGCCCGGGACTTCCGCGAGACCCAGTACTTC. Translated, it gives CASSARDFRETQYF. The full variable domain, its missing parts supplied by reference TRBV25-1 and TRBJ2-5, is EADIYQTPRYLVIGTGKKITLECSQTMGHDKMYWYQQDPGMELHLIHYSYGVNSTEKGDLSSESTVSRIRTEHFPLTLESARPSHTSQYLCASSARDFRETQYFGPGTRLLVL.

This clonotype was detected many times. The genes are TRBV6-4 and TRBJ1-2; D unclear. The CDR3 is made up of 13 amino acids. Germline V gives CDR1 MRHNA, CDR2 SNTAGT. The V end lost 5 bases, the J end lost 0 bases, and 7 bases lay between the germline ends. This CDR3 reads CASSNRSNYGYTF. The CDR3 DNA reads as TGTGCCAGCAGTAATAGGTCTAACTATGGCTACACCTTC.

This clonotype appeared a few times. The genes are TRBV9 and TRBJ2-7; 8 bases are shared with TRBD2. CDR1 is SGDLS, CDR2 YYNGEE, per germline. There are 15 residues in the CDR3. The J segment lost 0 bases and the V segment lost 0 bases, leaving 2 bases of the junction unmatched. The DNA of the CDR3 is TGTGCCAGCAGCGTAGACGGACTAGCCTCCTACGAGCAGTACTTC. This gives the protein CASSVDGLASYEQYF.

V gene TRBV15 combines with J gene TRBJ2-7; the D is unclear. The CDR3 has 12 residues. Germline V lookup: CDR1 LNHNV, CDR2 YYDKDF (reference sequence). The CDR3 DNA follows: TGTGCCACCAGCAGAGACTATTTAGAACAGCACGTC. The encoded protein is CATSRDYLEQHV.

The chain recombines TRBV12-3 or TRBV12-4 with TRBJ2-7, with TRBD2 matching 7 bases. The CDR3 length is 14 residues. V was clipped by 9 bases and J by 0 bases; unmatched bases: 8. The CDR3 coding sequence is TGTGCCAGTCGTGAGCGGGGAAGCTCCTACGAGCAGTACTTC. Encoded protein: CASRERGSSYEQYF.

The chain has TRBV2 and TRBJ2-5; 8 nucleotides align to TRBD2. The CDR3 extends over 15 amino acids. Germline loops: CDR1 SNHLY, CDR2 FYNNEI. Trimming took 5 bases from V and 5 from J; bases not matched to a gene: 10. The CDR3 loop is CASSLREGRRETQYF. The CDR3 DNA sequence: TGTGCCAGCAGTTTACGGGAGGGCCGACGGGAGACCCAGTACTTC.

Many counts were recorded for this clonotype. The CDR3 reads CSALQGQGTGELFF. DNA for the CDR3: TGCAGTGCGCTACAGGGGCAGGGCACCGGGGAGCTGTTTTTT. V usage is TRBV20-1 and J usage is TRBJ2-2; 7 bases match TRBD1. The germline CDR1 and CDR2 sequences are DFQATT and SNEGSKA (reference sequence). CDR3 length: 14 residues. Trimming cost V 6 bases and J 4 bases; bases outside gene matches: 8.

The V call is TRBV20-1, the J call TRBJ1-5; a weak D match, TRBD1 (5 bases). V lost 6 bases and J lost 4, with 10 bases in between. The CDR3 length is 12 residues. The germline V gene has CDR1 DFQATT and CDR2 SNEGSKA (reference sequence). The CDR3 DNA sequence: TGCAGTGCGGGACGGAAGAATCAGCCCCAGCATTTT. Translating it yields CSAGRKNQPQHF.

This clonotype was seen more than once but under ten times. This rearrangement joins TRBV5-1 to TRBJ2-1; D assignment may be TRBD1 or TRBD2 (5 bases each). Looked up from germline, CDR1 is SGHRS and CDR2 is YFSETQ. The CDR3 has 13 amino acids. With 1 base removed from V and 6 bases from J, the gap between germline ends came to 8 bases. The DNA of the CDR3 is TGCGCCAGCAGCTTGAGGGACGGCAATGAGCAGTTCTTC. It is translated as CASSLRDGNEQFF.

This sequence joins TRBV6-2 or TRBV6-3 and TRBJ2-7; D is perhaps TRBD1 (6 bases). The CDR3 covers 13 residues. Germline V gene data show CDR1 as MNHEY and CDR2 as SVGEGT. V was shortened by 2 bases and J by 6 bases, with 11 bases between the two germline ends. The CDR3 reads CASSYRDRPEQYF. The CDR3 DNA reads TGTGCCAGCAGTTACCGAGACAGGCCCGAGCAGTACTTC.

This clonotype was picked up a small number of times. The gene calls are TRBV20-1 and TRBJ1-6, with 7 positions matching TRBD1. CDR3 length: 16 amino acids. V shed 0 bases and J 7 bases; nucleotides not matched to a gene: 9. Germline loops: CDR1 DFQATT, CDR2 SNEGSKA (reference sequence). The CDR3 nucleotides are TGCAGTGCTAGAGATACAACCGGGACAGCCAATTCACCCCTCCACTTT. Translation gives CSARDTTGTANSPLHF.

This clonotype has just a few counts. The gene calls are TRBV4-1 and TRBJ1-5, with TRBD1 matching over 7 bases. Germline V gene sequence: CDR1 MGHRA, CDR2 YSYEKL. The CDR3 loop spans 15 amino acids. V shed 4 bases and J 1 base; nucleotides not matched to a gene: 4. The CDR3 reads CASSRQTGSNQPQHF. In nucleotides, the CDR3 is TGCGCCAGCAGCCGGCAGACAGGGAGCAATCAGCCCCAGCATTTT.

The chain carries TRBV6-5 and TRBJ1-2, with a tentative D call TRBD1 (6 bases). The CDR3 extends over 12 amino acids. Trimming left V 6 bases short and J 7 bases short, with 12 bases between. Germline CDR1 MNHEY, CDR2 SVGAGI. The DNA of the CDR3 is TGTGCCAGCAGGAGAGACAGGTCTGGCTACACCTTC. This translates into CASRRDRSGYTF.

The genes are TRBV25-1 and TRBJ2-5, with 10 positions matching TRBD1. CDR3 size: 16 residues. With V trimmed by 5 bases and J by 5 bases, 11 bases remained unmatched. Germline CDR1 and CDR2: MGHDK and SYGVNS. CDR3 in DNA: TGTGCCAGCAGTAAGCCGGGACAGGGGACCGGGGAGACCCAGTACTTC. The encoded protein is CASSKPGQGTGETQYF.

This clonotype was counted at least ten times. The DNA for the CDR3 is TGTGCCAGCAGCCGTACCGGGACTTCTGGAAACACCATATATTTT. Protein product: CASSRTGTSGNTIYF. The chain combines TRBV16 with TRBJ1-3; TRBD1 might be the D (5 bases). The germline V and J ends were trimmed by 4 bases and 1 base, with 11 bases remaining between them. This CDR3 region has 15 residues. Germline CDR1 is KGHSY and CDR2 is FQNENV.

This chain connects TRBV20-1 to TRBJ1-6, with D perhaps TRBD1 (6 bases). The CDR3 is made up of 16 amino acids. Deletions cut 3 bases from V and 7 bases from J, with 19 bases between. Germline V gene sequence: CDR1 DFQATT, CDR2 SNEGSKA (reference sequence). For the CDR3, the DNA is TGCAGTGCTAGTCCGGTTGGGGGTACAGGGAATTCACCCCTCCACTTT. The encoded protein is CSASPVGGTGNSPLHF.